These 8 T cell receptor beta chains originate from one sample sequenced in a study of radiotherapy plus CTLA-4 blockade in lung cancer. Profiling relied on immunoSEQ multiplex PCR, and the TCRdb table lists in-frame clones only, not all of them. Here the sample spans 85,000 to 120,000 clones, 85% to 90% being singletons. The sequencing used peripheral blood, collected from a patient treated with radiotherapy plus ipilimumab. These receptors were collected from a human donor with non-small cell lung cancer that progressed on radiotherapy plus ipilimumab. Some clones in this sample may be carry-over from other donors' samples.

The chain carries TRBV2 and TRBJ2-7; 8 bases map to TRBD1. CDR1 SNHLY and CDR2 FYNNEI come from the germline V gene. The CDR3 has 14 residues. Losses at the gene ends were 6 bases for V and 1 base for J; bases not matched to a gene: 5. The CDR3 DNA follows: TGTGCCAGCAGGATTACAGGGGGGTCCTACGAGCAGTACTTC. Its protein product is CASRITGGSYEQYF.

This rearrangement joins TRBV25-1 to TRBJ2-3; TRBD2 matches at 14 bases. V shed 5 bases and J 0 bases; nucleotides not matched to a gene: 4. The length of the CDR3 is 17 residues. CDR1 MGHDK and CDR2 SYGVNS come from the germline V gene. Written as DNA, the CDR3 is TGTGCCAGCAGTTGGACTAGCGGGGGGTATAGCACAGATACGCAGTATTTT. The encoded protein is CASSWTSGGYSTDTQYF.

The V call is TRBV5-4, the J call TRBJ2-1, with no clear D. The CDR3 spans 13 residues. Looked up from germline, CDR1 is SGHNT and CDR2 is YYREEE (reference sequence). The V end lost 1 base, the J end lost 9 bases, and 11 bases lay between the germline ends. CDR3 residues: CASSLYFTIEQFF. The CDR3 DNA reads TGTGCCAGCAGCTTGTACTTCACAATTGAGCAGTTCTTC.

This sequence joins TRBV5-1 and TRBJ2-7; no firm D call. The length of the CDR3 is 14 residues. V was shortened by 0 bases and J by 2 bases, with 9 bases between the two germline ends. The germline V gene encodes CDR1 SGHRS and CDR2 YFSETQ. CDR3 protein: CASSLVDTPYEQYF. CDR3 in DNA: TGCGCCAGCAGCTTGGTTGACACTCCCTACGAGCAGTACTTC.

This chain uses TRBV5-6 with TRBJ2-4; perhaps TRBD1 as D (5 bases). Trimming removed 2 bases from V and 0 bases from J, with 12 bases in between. Germline V CDR1 and CDR2: SGHDT, YYEEEE. This CDR3 comprises 16 residues. The CDR3 bases are TGTGCCAGCAGCTTTCGACAGCAACTAGCCAAAAACATTCAGTACTTC. Its protein is CASSFRQQLAKNIQYF.

The chain employs TRBV4-1 and TRBJ1-1; 9 bases line up with TRBD1. The trim removed 1 base at V and 5 bases at J, leaving 5 bases unmatched. The CDR3 spans 15 residues. CDR1 is MGHRA, CDR2 YSYEKL, per germline. In DNA, the CDR3 is TGCGCCAGCAGCCAAGCTTACAGGGGGCGAACTGAAGCTTTCTTT. This translates into CASSQAYRGRTEAFF.

This clone has just a few counts. The chain is built from TRBV6-5 and TRBJ1-6, with D maybe TRBD1 (5 bases). CDR3 length equals 15 residues. Per the germline V gene, CDR1 is MNHEY and CDR2 is SVGAGI. The V end was cut by 5 bases, the J end by 8 bases, with 16 bases between. For the CDR3, the DNA is TGTGCCAGCAGTCGGGTGCTGAGGGACGATTCACCCCTCCACTTT. Encoded protein: CASSRVLRDDSPLHF.

The chain carries TRBV28 and TRBJ2-7; D perhaps matches TRBD1 (6 bases). The CDR3 is made up of 14 amino acids. CDR1 and CDR2 (germline): MDHEN, SYDVKM. V lost 5 bases and J lost 5, with 16 bases in between. CDR3 residues: CASSVLTGRDEQYF. The CDR3 coding sequence is TGTGCCAGCAGTGTACTAACAGGGCGCGACGAGCAGTACTTC. The variable domain in full, with the rest retrieved from reference TRBV28 and TRBJ2-7, is DVKVTQSSRYLVKRTGEKVFLECVQDMDHENMFWYRQDPGLGLRLIYFSYDVKMKEKGDIPEGYSVSREKKERFSLILESASTNQTSMYLCASSVLTGRDEQYFGPGTRLTVT.